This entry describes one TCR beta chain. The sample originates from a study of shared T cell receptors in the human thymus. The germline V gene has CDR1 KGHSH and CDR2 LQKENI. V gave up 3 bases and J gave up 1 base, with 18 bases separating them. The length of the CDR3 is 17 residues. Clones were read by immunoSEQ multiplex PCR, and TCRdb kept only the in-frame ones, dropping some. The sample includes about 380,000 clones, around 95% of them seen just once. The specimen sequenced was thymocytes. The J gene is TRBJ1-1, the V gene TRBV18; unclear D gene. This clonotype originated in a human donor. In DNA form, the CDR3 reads TGTGCCAGCTCACCTTTCTCATCCGGGGAAGGGAACACTGAAGCTTTCTTT. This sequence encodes CASSPFSSGEGNTEAFF. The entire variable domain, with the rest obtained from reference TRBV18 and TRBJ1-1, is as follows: NAGVMQNPRHLVRRRGQEARLRCSPMKGHSHVYWYRQLPEEGLKFMVYLQKENIIDESGMPKERFSAEFPKEGPSILRIQQVVRGDSAAYFCASSPFSSGEGNTEAFFGQGTRLTVV.